This note documents a single TCR beta chain sequence. No antigen is known for it. The germline gives CDR1 SEHNR, CDR2 FQNEAQ (reference sequence). Losses at the gene ends were 1 base for V and 2 bases for J; bases not matched to a gene: 5. The CDR3 has 16 amino acids. The sample belongs to a study of shared clonotypes between healthy human individuals. Overall study findings and caveats: Among donors, the sharing of clonotypes was expected to be influenced by sequencing depth.

Repertoires were generated with immunoSEQ multiplex PCR, while TCRdb's copy carries only in-frame clones and drops some. Here the sample spans roughly 220,000 clones, about 65% being singletons. The chain links TRBV7-9 to TRBJ2-3, with TRBD1 matching over 8 bases. This TCR derives from a man aged 25 to 40 in good health. The sequenced sample consisted of memory CD4+ T cells sorted from blood. The sample's subset: CD45RA-negative fraction. The CDR3 DNA follows: TGTGCCAGCAGCTTAGGACAGGGGCGATCCACAGATACGCAGTATTTT. It translates to CASSLGQGRSTDTQYF.